This T cell receptor (beta chain) was profiled in a study of PD-1 blockade in mismatch repair-deficient tumors. Looking at the study overall: All were previously treated, progressing patients with about 11 mismatch repair-deficient cancer types.

Notes on this clone: One junction end disagrees with the germline gene, perhaps due to a read error.

All patients were mismatch repair deficient, assessed by either PCR or immunohistochemistry. The TCR-sequenced patients were a few responders to pembrolizumab. The CDR3 loop spans 14 amino acids. In germline, CDR1 is SSHAT, CDR2 FNYEAQ (reference sequence). Some clones are missing from TCRdb's copy, which holds only in-frame ones; the method was immunoSEQ multiplex PCR. The sample carries tens of thousands of clones, roughly 80% recorded once. The V and J genes are TRBV7-7 and TRBJ2-5, with TRBD1 identical over 8 bases. Here the sequenced sample was peripheral blood, taken 20 weeks after starting pembrolizumab. The TCR was taken from an adult with mismatch repair-deficient cancer. CDR3 in amino acids: CASSLGQGQETQYF. CDR3 DNA: TGTGCTAGCAGCTTAGGACAGGGACAAGAGACCCAGTACTTC.